The TCR beta chain described here comes from a study of cytomegalovirus exposure and HLA in healthy donors. This CDR3 has 15 residues. CDR1 is MNHEY, CDR2 SMNVEV, per germline (reference sequence). The ends lost 8 bases at V and 5 bases at J; junction bases unmatched: 4. This PCR relied on a set of 60 Vbeta primers and 13 Jbeta primers. The data were produced by immunoSEQ multiplex PCR, yet TCRdb's version contains in-frame clones alone and is incomplete. The sample carries tens of thousands of clones, 78% recorded once. The source material was PBMCs. This clonotype originated in a male donor in good health and CMV-seropositive. J is TRBJ2-3 and V is TRBV27; 16 positions agree with TRBD2. CDR3 DNA: TGTGCCAGCGGGACTAGCGGGGGGGCCGAAGATACGCAGTATTTT. This sequence encodes CASGTSGGAEDTQYF.